A single sample gave rise to the 23 T cell receptor beta chains below, sequenced in a study of T cell repertoires in cytomegalovirus infection (dated by TCRdb to between 2017 and 2020). The listed sequencing device is Illumina HiSeq 1500. TCRdb reran the public reads through fastp at Q25 and MiXCR, keeping productive beta chains. Every CDR3 protein is listed once, alongside the most common genes and DNA of its rows. The sample data list 200,000 to 300,000 distinct CDR3 sequences, and around an eighth of these were observed just once. Around 1.6% of the sample lies in the top ten. Sequenced sample: PBMCs. The receptors derive from a human donor in good health (CMV status not recorded). Some clones in this sample may be carry-over from other donors' samples.

The chain combines TRBV12-3 or TRBV12-4 with TRBJ1-2; no definite D call. The CDR3 has 15 residues. V gave up 2 bases and J gave up 2 bases, with 12 bases separating them. CDR3 sequence reads: CASSLRQAGNYGYTF. The CDR3 bases are TGTGCCAGCAGTTTAAGGCAGGCGGGCAACTATGGCTACACCTTC.

This clonotype was seen ten or more times. The genes are TRBV7-9 and TRBJ2-6; D gene ambiguous. The V gene lost 5 bases and the J gene lost 1 base, with 18 bases spanning the gap. The CDR3 sequence is 18 residues long. The germline gives CDR1 SEHNR, CDR2 FQNEAQ (reference sequence). The DNA for the CDR3 is TGTGCCAGCAGCGCCCGGGTCCACCCAGCTTCTGGGGCCAACGTCCTGACTTTC. Translation: CASSARVHPASGANVLTF.

Of note for this clonotype: Relative to the germline gene, one junction end is altered; a read error may explain this. The V gene is TRBV20-1, the J gene TRBJ2-3; D is uncertain. This CDR3 is built from 15 residues. The germline gives CDR1 DFQATT, CDR2 SNEGSKA (reference sequence). CDR3 sequence: CSAESGVSGTDTRYF. The CDR3 DNA reads TGCAGTGCCGAGAGTGGAGTCTCGGGCACAGATACGCGGTATTTT.

This clonotype was observed at least ten times. The chain combines TRBV4-2 with TRBJ2-7, with D possibly TRBD2 on 7 matching bases. Germline CDR1 and CDR2: LGHNA and YNFKEQ. CDR3 length: 15 residues. V shed 0 bases and J shed 2 bases, with 11 bases lying between them. The CDR3, as DNA: TGTGCCAGCAGCCAAGATCTAGGGGGGGCCTACGAGCAGTACTTC. Protein sequence: CASSQDLGGAYEQYF.

The V call is TRBV4-1, the J call TRBJ2-1; D is unclear. The CDR3 is 14 amino acids. V lost 1 base to trimming and J lost 9 bases, with 13 bases between them. Germline V gives CDR1 MGHRA, CDR2 YSYEKL. CDR3 region: CASSQAARQFEQFF. CDR3 bases: TGCGCCAGCAGCCAAGCGGCACGGCAGTTTGAGCAGTTCTTC.

The chain employs TRBV20-1 and TRBJ1-3; TRBD1 matches at 7 bases. Germline trimming cut 3 bases from V and 4 bases from J; bases unmatched to any gene: 9. Per the germline V gene, CDR1 is DFQATT and CDR2 is SNEGSKA (reference sequence). This CDR3 spans 15 amino acids. In DNA, the CDR3 is TGCAGTGCTAGCCCTGACAGGGTATCAGGAAACACCATATATTTT. As protein: CSASPDRVSGNTIYF.

This clonotype was counted at least ten times. This chain joins TRBV6-1 and TRBJ2-3; perhaps TRBD2 as D (7 bases). The CDR3 extends over 12 amino acids. Trimming stripped 11 bases from V and 5 bases from J, with 14 bases between. The germline V gene has CDR1 MNHNS and CDR2 SASEGT. The CDR3 protein is CAAGGGEDTQYF. The CDR3 DNA reads as TGTGCCGCAGGAGGGGGGGAAGATACGCAGTATTTT.

At least ten counts were recorded for this clonotype. V is TRBV19 and J is TRBJ1-1; D is unclear. V lost 2 bases and J lost 3, with 10 bases in between. The CDR3 has 14 amino acids. Germline V gives CDR1 LNHDA, CDR2 SQIVND (reference sequence). CDR3 in amino acids: CASSIKRMDTEAFF. CDR3 bases: TGTGCCAGTAGTATAAAGCGGATGGACACTGAAGCTTTCTTT. Supplemented by reference TRBV19 and TRBJ1-1, the full variable domain reads DGGITQSPKYLFRKEGQNVTLSCEQNLNHDAMYWYRQDPGQGLRLIYYSQIVNDFQKGDIAEGYSVSREKKESFPLTVTSAQKNPTAFYLCASSIKRMDTEAFFGQGTRLTVV.

This clonotype was counted at least ten times. The chain carries TRBV19 and TRBJ2-2, with 13 bases matching TRBD2. V shed 6 bases and J 3 bases; nucleotides not matched to a gene: 13. The CDR3 runs to 19 residues. Germline V lookup: CDR1 LNHDA, CDR2 SQIVND (reference sequence). The CDR3 DNA reads TGTGCCAGTAGGACTAGCGGGAGGTCTATCGCGAAGGACACCGGGGAGCTGTTTTTT. Amino acid sequence: CASRTSGRSIAKDTGELFF.

This clonotype was counted ten times or more. The chain recombines TRBV3-1 with TRBJ2-2; perhaps TRBD2 as D (5 bases). Germline V lookup: CDR1 LGHDT, CDR2 YNNKEL (reference sequence). V was cut by 4 bases and J by 2 bases, with 14 bases left in between. The CDR3 is 16 amino acids. DNA for the CDR3: TGTGCCAGCAGCCCCCCCGCGGGTCTAAACACCGGGGAGCTGTTTTTT. As protein: CASSPPAGLNTGELFF.

Many counts were recorded for this clonotype. The chain has TRBV12-5 and TRBJ2-1; 9 bases agree with TRBD2. Germline-derived CDR1 and CDR2 are LGHNT and FRNRAP. The junction had 9 bases not matched to a gene; V was cut back by 3 bases and J by 9 bases. The CDR3 totals 15 residues. The CDR3 DNA is TGTGCTAGTGGTTTTCCCCTGGCGGGGGGGGGTGAGCAGTTCTTC. As protein: CASGFPLAGGGEQFF.

The chain joins TRBV6-2 or TRBV6-3 to TRBJ1-1, with D perhaps matching TRBD1 (6 bases). The germline gives CDR1 MNHEY, CDR2 SVGEGT. CDR3 length: 14 residues. V was pared by 6 bases and J by 1 base, with 12 bases between. The CDR3 protein is CASSRDRRNTEAFF. The DNA for the CDR3 is TGTGCCAGCAGCCGAGACAGGAGGAACACTGAAGCTTTCTTT.

The V gene is TRBV29-1, the J gene TRBJ2-6, with D hard to call. The V end was cut by 4 bases, the J end by 1 base, with 8 bases between. The CDR3 runs to 14 residues. Germline V gene data show CDR1 as SQVTM and CDR2 as ANQGSEA. As DNA, the CDR3 is TGCAGCGTTGGGCGTAGTTCTGGGGCCAACGTCCTGACTTTC. It codes for CSVGRSSGANVLTF.

A few counts support this clonotype. The CDR3 protein is CSATTSFSRNQPQHF. The CDR3, as DNA: TGCAGTGCTACAACCTCGTTTAGTCGCAATCAGCCCCAGCATTTT. The rearrangement joins TRBV20-1 to TRBJ1-5; D uncertain. The V gene's germline CDR1 is DFQATT and CDR2 SNEGSKA (reference sequence). This CDR3 region has 15 residues. V was cut by 4 bases and J by 2 bases, with 15 bases left in between.

This clonotype turned up a few times. The V gene is TRBV6-2 or TRBV6-3, the J gene TRBJ1-2; TRBD1 is a possible D gene (6 bases). The CDR3 extends over 16 amino acids. The germline gives CDR1 MNHEY, CDR2 SVGEGT. V lost 2 bases and J lost 0, with 13 bases in between. CDR3: CASSYRQGSSNYGYTF. CDR3 sequence (DNA): TGTGCCAGCAGTTACCGGCAGGGGAGCTCTAACTATGGCTACACCTTC.

Ten or more counts support this clonotype. The rearrangement uses TRBV20-1 and TRBJ1-4, with a tentative D call TRBD1 (5 bases). The CDR3 contains 13 residues. With 5 bases removed from V and 3 bases from J, the gap between germline ends came to 10 bases. Germline CDR1 is DFQATT and CDR2 is SNEGSKA (reference sequence). This chain's CDR3 is CSAAGRANEKLFF. Here the CDR3 DNA reads TGCAGTGCTGCAGGGAGAGCTAATGAAAAACTGTTTTTT.

This clonotype appeared a few times. The chain joins TRBV4-3 to TRBJ1-1, with a tentative D call TRBD1 (5 bases). CDR1 LGHNA and CDR2 YSLEER come from the germline V gene. Trimming took off 0 bases at V and 2 bases at J, with 10 bases between the two ends. The CDR3 sequence is 15 residues long. The CDR3 here is CASSQDIGENTEAFF. The CDR3 DNA is TGCGCCAGCAGCCAAGATATAGGGGAAAACACTGAAGCTTTCTTT.

This clonotype was counted many times. The V call is TRBV7-9, the J call TRBJ2-7; D is unclear. The germline gives CDR1 SEHNR, CDR2 FQNEAQ (reference sequence). The CDR3 sequence is 20 residues long. V was trimmed by 5 bases and J by 2 bases, leaving 31 bases between them. The CDR3 bases are TGTGCCAGCAGCCCCGGGTTTTCCGAGTTGAGCCATGCGTACCCCTACGAGCAGTACTTC. It is translated as CASSPGFSELSHAYPYEQYF. The full variable domain, rest sourced from reference TRBV7-9 and TRBJ2-7, is DTGVSQNPRHKITKRGQNVTFRCDPISEHNRLYWYRQTLGQGPEFLTYFQNEAQLEKSRLLSDRFSAERPKGSFSTLEIQRTEQGDSAMYLCASSPGFSELSHAYPYEQYFGPGTRLTVT.

The J gene is TRBJ2-7, the V gene TRBV7-9; 8 bases align to TRBD1. Germline CDR1 reads SEHNR; CDR2 reads FQNEAQ (reference sequence). The CDR3 runs 18 residues. V was pared by 0 bases and J by 1 base, with 11 bases of the junction left unmatched. The CDR3 spells CASSLARAGGSGSYEQYF. The CDR3 DNA is TGTGCCAGCAGCTTAGCGCGGGCAGGGGGCTCGGGGTCCTACGAGCAGTACTTC.

V is TRBV20-1 and J is TRBJ1-6, with 8 bases lining up with TRBD1. Trimming removed 5 bases from V and 6 bases from J; junction bases left unmatched: 9. The CDR3 sequence is 15 residues long. Germline lookup yields CDR1 DFQATT and CDR2 SNEGSKA (reference sequence). This CDR3 reads CSAATDRGRNSPLHF. DNA for the CDR3: TGCAGTGCTGCAACCGACAGGGGTCGTAATTCACCCCTCCACTTT.

The gene calls are TRBV20-1 and TRBJ2-6, with unresolved D. Trimming took off 6 bases at V and 4 bases at J, with 10 bases between the two ends. Germline-derived CDR1 and CDR2 are DFQATT and SNEGSKA (reference sequence). The CDR3 consists of 13 residues. The CDR3 spells CSAPPTGANVLTF. CDR3 in DNA: TGCAGTGCCCCCCCCACCGGGGCCAACGTCCTGACTTTC.

This clonotype showed up many times. The chain employs TRBV7-2 and TRBJ1-1; D gene ambiguous. This CDR3 has 13 residues. Germline-derived CDR1 and CDR2 are SGHTA and FQGNSA. V was clipped by 2 bases and J by 5 bases, with 9 bases between them. In DNA form, the CDR3 reads TGTGCCAGCAGCTTAAAATACGAGACTGAAGCTTTCTTT. This gives the protein CASSLKYETEAFF.

This chain joins TRBV7-3 and TRBJ1-5, with 9 bases matching TRBD1. CDR3 length: 17 amino acids. Germline CDR1 reads SGHTA; CDR2 reads FQGTGA. The trim removed 5 bases at V and 3 bases at J, leaving 11 bases unmatched. The CDR3 spells CASSPWAGQGDNQPQHF. The CDR3 DNA sequence: TGTGCCAGCAGCCCATGGGCGGGACAGGGAGACAATCAGCCCCAGCATTTT.